Reported below is one T cell receptor (beta chain). Its antigen is unidentified. The primer mix had 60 Vbeta and 13 Jbeta primers. Sequencing was performed with immunoSEQ multiplex PCR; in TCRdb, only in-frame clones are kept and a portion is missing. The table lists 140,000 to 150,000 clones. The germline V gene has CDR1 MDHEN and CDR2 SYDVKM. Trimming stripped 3 bases from V and 0 bases from J, with 14 bases between. The CDR3 consists of 16 residues. Samples came from healthy bone marrow donors. This sample is drawn from a study of cytomegalovirus exposure and HLA in healthy donors. Study-wide findings and caveats: The study recorded some 160 TCR beta chains that were cytomegalovirus-associated. As immune exposure information, only CMV serostatus was available. At a 0.05 false discovery rate, a later analysis found approximately 17,000 TCR beta sequences to be associated with HLA alleles.

The sequenced material came from PBMCs. The chain joins TRBV28 to TRBJ1-2; D unresolved. This clonotype originated in a male donor in good health and CMV-seronegative. The CDR3 region has the DNA TGTGCCAGCAGTTTCCCAGAGGGAAGAACTAACTATGGCTACACCTTC. Amino acid sequence: CASSFPEGRTNYGYTF.